This T cell receptor (beta chain) appears in the sequencing data of a study of cytomegalovirus exposure and HLA in healthy donors listed by TCRdb under 2017. Background on the whole study: According to an earlier analysis of several hundred of the donors, about 190 million T cells yielded approximately 120 million unique TCR beta sequences and about 280 Gb of sequence data. Approximately 330 gigabases of sequencing data and 70 million to 100 million unique TCR sequences made up an early release that covered approximately 700 HLA-typed donors. Of the roughly 410 genotyped donors, 75% to 85% were placed in the genetic ancestry cluster associated with self-reported Caucasian donors. The aim of the study was to test whether cataloging public T cell receptors could identify signatures of past pathogen exposure. The T cell repertoires of several hundred subjects were profiled by immunosequencing and related to cytomegalovirus serostatus. Besides the first cohort of around 700 subjects, a separate validation cohort made up of roughly 120 different subjects was used. High-throughput TCR immunosequencing, statistical association of individual TCRs with disease status, and machine learning were combined to predict cytomegalovirus infection status. A later analysis re-examined previously published TCR beta repertoires from 500 to 700 donors and added high-resolution HLA genotyping to investigate patterns of TCR occurrence. In the later analysis, no new phenotypic data were used to find candidate immune exposures; instead, reliance was placed on TCR beta sequences and their occurrence across donors. An earlier analysis of approximately 630 of the donors applied high-throughput TCR beta sequencing to assess whether each TCR beta V gene segment acted as functional or pseudogenic. Donor age, sex, ethnicity and CMV serostatus were compiled together with the repertoire data. Genome-wide SNP genotypes for about 55% of the roughly 670 donors were used in a later genetic analysis, which treated that subset as a discovery cohort. Every discovery cohort repertoire had been produced on one sequencing platform. HLA typing covered class I and class II loci at four-digit resolution. The number of donors typed differed by locus, with about 629-630 for A, B, C, DRB1 and DQB1, about 500 for DQA1, nearly 610 for DPA1, and some 470 for DPB1. Because of strong linkage in the cohort, roughly five DR-DQ haplotypes were treated as single units for association and clustering. Among 300 to 500 genotyped donors of the cohort, an average of about 220,000 unique TCR beta nucleotide sequences was sequenced per donor, of which about 18% were non-productive. Results and caveats for the whole study, not just this receptor: A few of the identified cytomegalovirus-associated TCR beta chains were confirmed in vitro to be specific for cytomegalovirus antigens. A later analysis found that TCR association rates varied across HLA loci, with DRB1 alleles showing the most associated TCRs and HLA-C alleles the fewest. CMV serostatus was the only immune exposure information available for the cohort. Across donors, most TCR sequences were observed very rarely, whereas some public TCRs were present in many individuals. Because HLA typing was missing for some donors at each locus, association tests included only the typed subset. Because counts were too low, roughly 18 rarely observed V segments, including chromosome 9 orphons, were left out of the earlier analysis of roughly 600 of the donors. A later analysis found that most CMV-associated TCR beta chains appeared HLA-restricted, with HLA associations seemingly driven largely by CMV exposure. A later analysis reported that several top co-occurrence clusters appeared linked to parvovirus B19, influenza, CMV and Epstein-Barr virus. Only TCR beta chains were sequenced in this cohort, and the absence of alpha or paired-chain data limited detectable features. Some IMGT-functional V segments, including TRBV6-2 and TRBV6-3, could not be told apart with the 87-base-pair reads, so those segments were excluded. The authors suggested that the approach could potentially be generalized to other disease states and immunological phenotypes. Roughly uniform sequencing depth across donors was assumed in presence/absence analyses, although this assumption may not hold. Compared with the approximately 710-donor mean, donors in an Asian-associated ancestry cluster had fewer N-insertions in productive TCRs, according to a later genetic analysis. A further reported finding was that TCR beta sequences accurately predicted the HLA-A and HLA-B alleles for most subjects in the first cohort. Strong co-occurrence of HLA alleles, especially DR and DQ, made assigning TCR associations to individual alleles difficult. The sequencing pipeline was judged likely to have produced a cluster of highly shared sequence variants as a technical artifact. In a later analysis, more than 15,000 TCR beta sequences were associated with specific HLA alleles at a false discovery rate of 0.05. In an earlier analysis of about 550 of the donors, most TCR beta V segments were observed in productive rearrangements about 90% or about 30% of the time, broadly matching IMGT annotations. An association between a missense DCLRE1C variant and V-gene and J-gene trimming of TCR beta chains was found in a later genetic analysis and replicated in an independent cohort. Compared with equally common non-associated chains, HLA-associated TCR beta chains in a later analysis were more clonally expanded and had lower generation probabilities. The classifier was reported to diagnose cytomegalovirus status with high specificity and sensitivity in both the original and validation cohorts. Linkage disequilibrium might explain the correlated functional status among segregating V segments, but an unknown experimental factor could not be ruled out. The study gave a list of over 150 TCR beta chains associated with cytomegalovirus.

V loses 5 bases of germline sequence and J loses 6 bases, and the interval between the two ends is 22 bases. Spanning cysteine to phenylalanine, the CDR3 consists of 16 amino acids. Here the CDR3 DNA is all that survives: 48 bases in frame from base 1. CDR1 and CDR2 were assigned from the germline V gene (reference sequence) as LNHNV and YYDKDF. Library construction relied on the immunoSEQ multiplex PCR assay. The multiplex PCR relied on a mix of 60 forward primers for TCR Vbeta segments and 13 reverse primers for TCR Jbeta segments. Amplification of the CDR3 region of rearranged TCR beta genes was performed with a multiplex PCR assay on genomic DNA. Amplified TCR beta libraries were sequenced as 87-base-pair reads on the Illumina HiSeq System. Turning to the authors' computational methods: In a later analysis, tens of millions of unique TCR beta chains were counted across the 690 or so repertoires, and about 9.9 million of these chains were shared by at least two donors. Raw reads were error-corrected and collapsed into unique sequences with a nearest-neighbor algorithm that merged closely related sequences to remove PCR and sequencing errors. To assign V, D and J gene segments, CDR3 sequences were aligned to IMGT reference sequences. For a sequence to be retained, a match of at least six nucleotides was required to both a V gene segment and a J gene segment. A rearrangement was called productive if the CDR3 had no stop codons and remained in frame with V and J, and every other rearrangement was called non-productive. CDR3 was defined according to IMGT convention as the region running from the second conserved V-encoded cysteine to the conserved J-encoded phenylalanine. The earlier analysis of fewer than 700 of the donors excluded sequences that lacked an unambiguous match to a single V gene segment. An earlier analysis of several hundred of the donors called V segments functional above 56.7% productive rearrangements and segregating when the between-donor standard deviation exceeded 5%. A statistical classification framework was built for diagnosing cytomegalovirus status from the catalog of TCR beta chain sequences. In a later analysis, TCR nucleotide sequences were compared against IMGT/GENE-DB human TR gene sequences so that V and J genes could be assigned. A later analysis assigned CDR3 sequences and most-parsimonious VDJ recombination scenarios with the TCRdist pipeline. In a later analysis, each TCR beta chain was defined by its CDR3 amino acid sequence together with its V-gene family, and reads without a unique V-gene family were excluded. To address suspected cross-contamination and a sequencing artifact, a later analysis removed 592 highly shared, low-generation-probability nucleotide sequences. In a later analysis, a clonal expansion index for each public chain was calculated from normalized within-repertoire ranks of inferred template counts. A later analysis computed generation probabilities with a VDJ recombination model fitted to out-of-frame rearrangements, and checked the results against IGoR. Hypergeometric tests were used in a later analysis to score TCR-TCR, TCR-HLA and TCR-CMV co-occurrence, with a repertoire-size bias correction applied to the TCR pairs. False discovery rates were estimated in a later analysis by permuting HLA or CMV assignments 20 times. A later analysis grouped co-occurring TCRs with DBSCAN, adding TCRdist sequence similarity when clustering within HLA-allele-positive subsets. Repertoires with fewer than 30,000 or more than 120,000 public chains, plus five repertoires with anomalous nucleotide sharing, were excluded from co-occurrence clustering. TCRdb retrieved this table from immuneACCESS and kept in-frame rearrangements only. Not all clones are present; in checked studies, unresolved V genes account for under half, and no reason is known for the remainder. V and J calls and clone size follow that table, whereas D and trimming were derived from the DNA. Here the sample has 110,000 or so clones; about 64% occur a single time. About 8% of the sample is held by the ten biggest clonotypes.

The cohort was made up of roughly 670 healthy bone marrow donors. At the time of sampling, every cohort member was nominally healthy, though immune exposures that went unrecorded were likely present. The donor was CMV seropositive and belonged to the group of 250 to 300 seropositive cohort members. A peripheral blood sample was provided by each donor, and peripheral blood mononuclear cells were used for TCR beta sequencing. The Qiagen DNeasy Blood Extraction Kit was used to extract genomic DNA from the blood cell samples. This clone appeared once. Its antigen is currently not known. There are no base qualities to consult, and no much larger clone falls within one base.

The sequenced sample was PBMCs. The receptor's source is a man younger than 30 in good health and CMV-seropositive. The chain is made from TRBV15 and TRBJ1-2; tentative D gene TRBD1, with 5 bases matching. The bases are TGTGCCACCAGCGGGGTGCCAAAGGGGCTTTTCGATGGCTACACCTTC. Translated, this is CATSGVPKGLFDGYTF.